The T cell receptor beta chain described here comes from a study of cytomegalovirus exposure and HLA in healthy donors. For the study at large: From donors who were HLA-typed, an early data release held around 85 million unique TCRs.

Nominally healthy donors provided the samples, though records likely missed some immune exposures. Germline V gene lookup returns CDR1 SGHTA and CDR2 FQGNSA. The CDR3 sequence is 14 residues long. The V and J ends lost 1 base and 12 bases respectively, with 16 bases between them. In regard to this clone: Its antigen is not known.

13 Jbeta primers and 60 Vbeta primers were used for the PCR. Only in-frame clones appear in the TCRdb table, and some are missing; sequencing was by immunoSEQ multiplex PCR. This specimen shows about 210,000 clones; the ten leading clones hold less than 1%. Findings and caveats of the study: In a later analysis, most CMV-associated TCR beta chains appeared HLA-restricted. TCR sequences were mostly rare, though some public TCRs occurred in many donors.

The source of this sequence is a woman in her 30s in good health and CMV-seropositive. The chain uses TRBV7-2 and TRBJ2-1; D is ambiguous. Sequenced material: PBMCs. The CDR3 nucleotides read TGTGCCAGCAGCTTAGAACTGTCGCGGATCGGGCAGTTCTTC. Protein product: CASSLELSRIGQFF.